The clone carrying this TCR beta chain was seen at least ten times. Its antigen is not identified. A universal primer site and UMIs were added as TCR cDNA was made by 5'RACE template switching. Each CDR3 protein is one row after TCRdb ran MiXCR on the 5' RACE reads. Of around 310,000 distinct CDR3 sequences listed, roughly 3.5% are singletons. The length of the CDR3 is 16 residues. CDR1 and CDR2 (germline): LGHNA, YNFKEQ. V was clipped by 0 bases and J by 7 bases; unmatched bases: 8. The data stem from a study of T cells after yellow fever vaccination. Study conclusions and caveats: The secondary T-cell response peaked on day 5, not day 15, but was weaker. A limited proportion of clonotypes was detected within both the CD4 and CD8 compartments.

V and J are TRBV4-2 and TRBJ2-1, with TRBD2 matching over 8 bases. Sequencing was performed on PBMCs, taken on the day of the yellow fever booster vaccination. This sequence originates from a man aged 18 to 30 who received the YFV17D yellow fever vaccine. CDR3: CASSQDQSSGRNEQFF. For the CDR3, the DNA is TGTGCCAGCAGCCAAGATCAGTCTAGCGGGCGAAATGAGCAGTTCTTC.